These 23 T cell receptor beta chains were all obtained from the same sample, sequenced in a study of T cell responses to AZD1222 COVID-19 vaccine (dated by TCRdb to the early 2020s). The library was built by means of the immunoSEQ multiplex PCR assay. TCRdb retrieved this table from immuneACCESS and kept in-frame rearrangements only. Not all clones are present; in checked studies, unresolved V genes account for under half, and no reason is known for the remainder. The sample includes around 78,000 clones, with 80% to 90% observed a single time. Under 30% of the sample goes to the ten largest clones. Sample time point, as interpreted from the label and publication: baseline before first vaccination. This specimen was peripheral blood, taken on day 0 of AZD1222 vaccination. Receptors were obtained from an adult in good health.

The genes are TRBV7-6 and TRBJ1-5; no definite D call. The CDR3 contains 12 residues. CDR1 and CDR2 from the germline V gene are SGHVS and FNYEAQ. V was trimmed by 2 bases and J by 4 bases, leaving 3 bases between them. This chain's CDR3 is CASSLQNQPQHF. CDR3 sequence (DNA): TGTGCCAGCAGCTTACAAAATCAGCCCCAGCATTTT.

The V and J genes are TRBV11-2 and TRBJ1-6; D gene unclear. This CDR3 region has 13 residues. Trimming took 2 bases from V and 7 from J, leaving 6 bases between them. CDR1 is SGHAT, CDR2 FQNNGV, per germline. CDR3 residues: CASSLMENSPLHF. The CDR3 region has the DNA TGTGCCAGCAGCTTAATGGAGAATTCACCCCTCCACTTT.

The V and J genes are TRBV7-2 and TRBJ2-3, with TRBD2 matching over 7 bases. The CDR3 has 18 amino acids. The J segment lost 0 bases and the V segment lost 5 bases, leaving 14 bases of the junction unmatched. Germline-derived CDR1 and CDR2 are SGHTA and FQGNSA. In DNA, the CDR3 is TGTGCCAGCAGCCCTTTCAAGTCGGGGGGTCTTAGCACAGATACGCAGTATTTT. This translates into CASSPFKSGGLSTDTQYF.

This CDR3 reads CASSLTGAGVWQFF. The CDR3 coding sequence is TGTGCCAGCAGCCTGACAGGGGCCGGGGTATGGCAGTTCTTC. The chain is built from TRBV27 and TRBJ2-1, with TRBD1 identical over 8 bases. CDR1 MNHEY and CDR2 SMNVEV come from the germline V gene (reference sequence). Trimming cost V 6 bases and J 12 bases; bases outside gene matches: 13. CDR3 length: 14 amino acids.

CDR3 residues: CASSISGGVQETQYF. For the CDR3, the DNA is TGTGCCAGCAGTATTAGCGGGGGGGTCCAAGAGACCCAGTACTTC. The chain couples TRBV6-5 to TRBJ2-5, with 11 nucleotides matching TRBD2. Germline values: CDR1 MNHEY, CDR2 SVGAGI. The CDR3 length is 15 residues. With 5 bases clipped from V and 1 base from J, the junction kept 3 bases outside the gene matches.

The genes are TRBV7-9 and TRBJ1-2, with TRBD1 identical over 7 bases. The ends lost 2 bases at V and 6 bases at J; junction bases unmatched: 9. Germline V gene data show CDR1 as SEHNR and CDR2 as FQNEAQ (reference sequence). The CDR3 contains 15 residues. This CDR3 reads CASSLSDQQGHGYTF. CDR3 nucleotide sequence: TGTGCCAGCAGCTTATCAGACCAACAGGGGCATGGCTACACCTTC.

This clone is a singleton in its sample. The sample carries other DNA sequences with the same CDR3. The rearrangement links TRBV6-5 to TRBJ1-2, with 8 positions matching TRBD1. The CDR3 spans 13 residues. Trimming took 6 bases from V and 8 from J; bases not matched to a gene: 8. Germline loops: CDR1 MNHEY, CDR2 SVGAGI. The CDR3: CASRSGQGEGYTF. CDR3 DNA sequence: TGTGCCAGCAGGAGCGGACAGGGAGAAGGCTACACCTTC.

This clone was detected only once. The rearrangement uses TRBV24-1 and TRBJ2-7, with D unclear. The ends were cut back, 4 bases at V and 4 bases at J, with 13 bases in the middle. CDR1 and CDR2 (germline): KGHDR, SFDVKD. The CDR3 spans 14 residues. The CDR3 here is CATSDSQPSYEQYF. The CDR3, as DNA: TGTGCCACCAGTGACTCACAACCATCGTACGAGCAGTACTTC.

The chain is built from TRBV30 and TRBJ1-2; 12 bases are a match to TRBD1. In germline, CDR1 is GTSNPN, CDR2 SVGIG (reference sequence). This CDR3 spans 14 amino acids. V was pared by 1 base and J by 8 bases, with 5 bases of the junction left unmatched. The CDR3 protein is CAWSARDRGRGYTF. CDR3 DNA sequence: TGTGCCTGGAGTGCAAGGGACAGGGGGCGAGGCTACACCTTC.

This chain uses TRBV19 with TRBJ1-5; 9 positions match TRBD1. Trimming cost V 1 base and J 3 bases; bases outside gene matches: 10. Germline assignment: CDR1 LNHDA and CDR2 SQIVND (reference sequence). The CDR3 is 18 residues long. The CDR3: CASSIASGTGTFNQPQHF. DNA of the CDR3: TGTGCCAGTAGTATAGCCTCCGGGACAGGGACATTCAATCAGCCCCAGCATTTT.

V usage is TRBV7-9 and J usage is TRBJ1-3; D not resolved. Looked up from germline, CDR1 is SEHNR and CDR2 is FQNEAQ (reference sequence). The CDR3 has 9 amino acids. CDR3 bases: TGTGGTTATGGAAACACCATATATTTT. This encodes CGYGNTIYF.

As for this clone: The sample holds other DNA sequences that translate to the same CDR3. The V call is TRBV28, the J call TRBJ1-5; the D is unclear. The CDR3 spans 15 residues. In germline, CDR1 is MDHEN, CDR2 SYDVKM. V lost 2 bases and J lost 0, with 8 bases in between. As DNA, the CDR3 is TGTGCCAGCAGTTTAGCGGGGAATAGCAATCAGCCCCAGCATTTT. Encoded protein: CASSLAGNSNQPQHF.

The table lists this clone with a few counts. V and J are TRBV30 and TRBJ1-3; D unclear. V lost 3 bases, J lost 4 bases, and 4 bases lay in between. Germline assignment: CDR1 GTSNPN and CDR2 SVGIG (reference sequence). This CDR3 spans 11 amino acids. The CDR3 DNA reads TGTGCCTGGAGCACCGGAAACACCATATATTTT. This codes for CAWSTGNTIYF.

This rearrangement joins TRBV16 to TRBJ1-1; D is ambiguous. CDR1 and CDR2 (germline): KGHSY, FQNENV. The CDR3 runs to 13 residues. Trimming shortened V by 1 base and J by 1 base, and 4 bases separated the two germline ends. The CDR3 loop is CASSQLPNTEAFF. CDR3 nucleotides: TGTGCCAGCAGCCAATTGCCGAACACTGAAGCTTTCTTT.

The genes are TRBV28 and TRBJ1-2, with 7 bases matching TRBD1. The V gene end was trimmed by 6 bases and the J gene end by 4 bases; junction bases not matched to a gene: 2. The CDR3 length is 12 residues. Germline V lookup: CDR1 MDHEN, CDR2 SYDVKM. The CDR3 region has the DNA TGTGCCAGCAGCCGGACAGGCTATGGCTACACCTTC. This gives the protein CASSRTGYGYTF.

V usage is TRBV4-2 and J usage is TRBJ2-3; 7 nucleotides agree with TRBD2. The CDR3 has 16 amino acids. Trimming cost V 5 bases and J 4 bases; bases outside gene matches: 12. Germline CDR1 is LGHNA and CDR2 is YNFKEQ. CDR3 loop: CASSDQAGLISDTQYF. The CDR3 DNA is TGTGCCAGCAGCGACCAAGCGGGGTTGATTTCAGATACGCAGTATTTT.

This clone was detected only a few times. The CDR3 spells CASSLQGTNSPLHF. CDR3 DNA: TGTGCCAGCAGTTTACAGGGAACTAATTCACCCCTCCACTTT. V is TRBV2 and J is TRBJ1-6; possibly TRBD1 for D (6 bases). Per germline, CDR1 SNHLY and CDR2 FYNNEI. Trimming shortened V by 5 bases and J by 6 bases, and 11 bases separated the two germline ends. This CDR3 is 14 amino acids long.

The chain has TRBV7-2 and TRBJ2-3, with D perhaps being TRBD1 or TRBD2 (5 bases each). This CDR3 comprises 15 residues. Per the germline V gene, CDR1 is SGHTA and CDR2 is FQGNSA. The V end was cut by 1 base, the J end by 5 bases, with 13 bases between. In nucleotides, the CDR3 is TGTGCCAGCAGCTTAGAAGGGACCACATTAGATACGCAGTATTTT. This translates into CASSLEGTTLDTQYF.

This sequence joins TRBV4-1 and TRBJ2-7; TRBD1 matches 8 bases. Germline CDR1 is MGHRA and CDR2 is YSYEKL. J was trimmed by 7 bases and V by 0 bases; bases with no gene match: 8. This CDR3 has 15 amino acids. The CDR3 DNA follows: TGCGCCAGCAGCCAAGATTCCAGGGGGCGTGGGGAGCAGTACTTC. Its translation: CASSQDSRGRGEQYF.

The table lists this clone with a few counts. The V call is TRBV7-2, the J call TRBJ2-7; 8 bases are a match to TRBD2. V shed 4 bases, J shed 2 bases, and the junction held 7 bases outside the gene matches. Germline CDR1 reads SGHTA; CDR2 reads FQGNSA. The CDR3 consists of 15 residues. DNA for the CDR3: TGTGCCAGCAGCTCCTTAGCGGGGACTACCTACGAGCAGTACTTC. As protein: CASSSLAGTTYEQYF.

This clone was observed once. The chain joins TRBV19 to TRBJ1-1; 7 bases match TRBD1. V lost 4 bases and J lost 7; bases outside the gene matches: 9. Per the germline V gene, CDR1 is LNHDA and CDR2 is SQIVND (reference sequence). This CDR3 comprises 14 residues. CDR3 region: CASSTSGGVDEAFF. DNA for the CDR3: TGTGCCAGTAGTACGTCAGGGGGAGTGGATGAAGCTTTCTTT.

This clone was seen only once. The chain recombines TRBV6-1 with TRBJ1-1, with TRBD1 matching 7 bases. Germline V CDR1 and CDR2: MNHNS, SASEGT. The CDR3 spans 14 residues. V dropped 5 bases and J dropped 5; count of bases not matched to a gene: 8. CDR3 bases: TGTGCCAGCAGTTCCCTGACAGGGAGGACTGAAGCTTTCTTT. Translating it yields CASSSLTGRTEAFF.

The chain joins TRBV14 to TRBJ2-1; D gene unclear. V dropped 1 base and J dropped 10 bases, with 8 bases sitting between them. There are 12 residues in the CDR3. Germline V CDR1 and CDR2: SGHDN, FVKESK. This CDR3 is CASSQGTREQFF. The DNA of the CDR3 is TGTGCCAGCAGCCAAGGCACCCGGGAGCAGTTCTTC.